This T cell receptor beta chain came from a study of CD8+CD57+ T cells in acquired aplastic anemia. Study in general: The study obtained an average of about 3.2 ug of DNA from sorted CD4+ and CD8+ cells.

Comments on this clonotype: Its cognate antigen is unknown.

Study-level results: Around 29 CD8+ CDR3 sequences were shared between patients and controls.

V lost 5 bases and J lost 6, with 11 bases in between. Germline assignment: CDR1 DFQATT and CDR2 SNEGSKA (reference sequence). The CDR3 is made up of 13 amino acids. Sequencing was done on patients that had shown CD8+CD57+ cell expansion by flow cytometry. Genomic DNA, the template, was used for profiling of the TCR beta VDJ and CDR3. TCRdb called the reads again in MiXCR, with one record for every CDR3 protein. This repertoire shows 75,000 to 80,000 distinct CDR3 sequences, about 70% found once; its top ten account for 80% to 90%. The chain joins TRBV20-1 to TRBJ1-6, with TRBD1 as a possible D gene (6 bases). The material sequenced was sorted CD4+, CD8+, or CD8+CD57+ T cells (not recorded which) from PBMCs. The TCR was taken from a human donor with aplastic anemia. The CDR3 sequence is CSAAQGGNSPLHF. In DNA, the CDR3 is TGCAGTGCTGCCCAAGGGGGTAATTCACCCCTCCACTTT.